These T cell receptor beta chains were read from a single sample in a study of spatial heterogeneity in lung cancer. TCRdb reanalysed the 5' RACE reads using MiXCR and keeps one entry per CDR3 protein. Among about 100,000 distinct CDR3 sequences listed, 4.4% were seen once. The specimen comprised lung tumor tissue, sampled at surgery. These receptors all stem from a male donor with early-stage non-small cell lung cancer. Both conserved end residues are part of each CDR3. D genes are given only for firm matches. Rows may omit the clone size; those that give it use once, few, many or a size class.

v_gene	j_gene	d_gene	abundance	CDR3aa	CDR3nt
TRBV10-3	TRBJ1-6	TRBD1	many	CAAGQGQNSPLHF	TGTGCCGCTGGACAGGGCCAGAATTCACCCCTCCACTTT
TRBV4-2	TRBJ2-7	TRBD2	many	CASSQKAGVKEQYF	TGTGCCAGCAGCCAAAAAGCGGGAGTGAAGGAGCAGTACTTC
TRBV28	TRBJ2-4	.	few	CASNPHRVKNIQYF	TGTGCCAGCAACCCTCATAGGGTCAAAAACATTCAGTACTTC
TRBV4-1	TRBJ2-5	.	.	CASSQVTQETQYF	TGCGCCAGCAGCCAGGTGACACAAGAGACCCAGTACTTC
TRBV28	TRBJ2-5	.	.	CASSLYAGQETQYF	TGTGCCAGCAGTTTATATGCGGGTCAAGAGACCCAGTACTTC
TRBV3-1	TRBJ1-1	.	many	CASSLFRDRGLNTEAFF	TGTGCCAGCAGCCTCTTCCGGGACCGAGGACTGAACACTGAAGCTTTCTTT
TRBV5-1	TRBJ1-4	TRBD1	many	CASSLGRDRDFTGDEKLFF	TGCGCCAGCAGCTTGGGTCGGGACAGGGACTTCACGGGGGATGAAAAACTGTTTTTT
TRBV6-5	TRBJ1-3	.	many	CATLNIAGNTIYF	TGTGCCACCCTAAATATTGCTGGAAACACCATATATTTT
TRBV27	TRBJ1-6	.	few	CASRIQESNSPLHF	TGTGCCAGCAGGATTCAGGAATCCAATTCACCCCTCCACTTT
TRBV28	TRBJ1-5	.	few	CASSMNSDSNQPQHF	TGTGCCAGCAGCATGAACAGTGATAGCAATCAGCCCCAGCATTTT
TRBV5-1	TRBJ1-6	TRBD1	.	CASSLASTGRSPLHF	TGCGCCAGCAGCTTGGCCTCGACAGGGAGGTCACCCCTCCACTTT
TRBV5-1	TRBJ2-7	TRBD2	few	CASSLAGGPVEQYF	TGCGCCAGCAGCTTGGCGGGAGGGCCGGTCGAGCAGTACTTC
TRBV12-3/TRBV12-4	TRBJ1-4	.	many	CASSSNTGSEKLFF	TGTGCCAGCAGTTCGAACACAGGTTCTGAAAAACTGTTTTTT
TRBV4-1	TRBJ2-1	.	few	CASSQIQGNEQFF	TGCGCCAGCAGCCAGATCCAGGGCAATGAGCAGTTCTTC
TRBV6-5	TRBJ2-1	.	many	CASSYIFAGRRINEQFF	TGTGCCAGCAGTTATATATTTGCAGGGCGGAGGATCAATGAGCAGTTCTTC
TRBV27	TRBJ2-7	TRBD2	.	CASSRGGLEQYF	TGTGCCAGCAGCCGGGGGGGGCTCGAGCAGTACTTC
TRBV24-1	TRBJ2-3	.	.	CATSSVTDTQYF	TGTGCCACCAGTTCGGTCACAGATACGCAGTATTTT
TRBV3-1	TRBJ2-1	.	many	CASSRESSYNEQFF	TGTGCCAGCAGCCGAGAGAGCTCCTACAATGAGCAGTTCTTC
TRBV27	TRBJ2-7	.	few	CASSRSNQESEQYF	TGTGCCAGCAGCCGATCGAACCAGGAATCCGAGCAGTACTTC
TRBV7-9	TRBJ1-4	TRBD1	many	CASSLGDRGTNEKLFF	TGTGCCAGCAGCTTAGGCGACAGGGGAACTAATGAAAAACTGTTTTTT
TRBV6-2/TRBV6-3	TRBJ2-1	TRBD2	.	CASSPGTRKNNEQFF	TGTGCCAGCAGTCCCGGGACTAGGAAAAACAATGAGCAGTTCTTC
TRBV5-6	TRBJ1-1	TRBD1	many	CASSLRTGNYDGYTEAFF	TGTGCCAGCAGCCTGCGGACAGGAAACTATGATGGGTACACTGAAGCTTTCTTT
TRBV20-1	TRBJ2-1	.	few	CSAIYNEQFF	TGCAGTGCCATATACAATGAGCAGTTCTTC
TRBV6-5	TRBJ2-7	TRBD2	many	CATGGLAKDEQYF	TGTGCCACTGGCGGACTAGCAAAGGACGAGCAGTACTTC
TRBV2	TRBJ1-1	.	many	CASSLWAGGNTEAFF	TGTGCCAGCAGTCTCTGGGCCGGAGGGAACACTGAAGCTTTCTTT
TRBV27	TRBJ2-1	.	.	CASSFWGSPANEQFF	TGTGCCAGCAGTTTTTGGGGATCCCCCGCCAATGAGCAGTTCTTC
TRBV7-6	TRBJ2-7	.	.	CASSSRPGYEQYF	TGTGCCAGCAGCTCCCGCCCGGGCTACGAGCAGTACTTC
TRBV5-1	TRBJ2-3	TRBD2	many	CASSLDRLAGGDTQYF	TGCGCCAGCAGCTTAGATAGGCTAGCGGGAGGAGATACGCAGTATTTT
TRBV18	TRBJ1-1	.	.	CASSQENTEAFF	TGTGCCAGCTCCCAGGAGAACACTGAAGCTTTCTTT
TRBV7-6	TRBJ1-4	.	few	CASSLTTGQGGKLFF	TGTGCCAGCAGCTTAACGACAGGCCAGGGAGGAAAACTGTTTTTT
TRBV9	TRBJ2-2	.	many	CASSPLFTGELFF	TGTGCCAGCAGCCCCCTTTTCACCGGGGAGCTGTTTTTT
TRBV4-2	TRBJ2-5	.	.	CASSQGGSQETQYF	TGTGCCAGCAGCCAAGGGGGGAGTCAAGAGACCCAGTACTTC
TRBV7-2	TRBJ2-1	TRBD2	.	CASRPPTSGSPNEQFF	TGTGCCAGCAGGCCTCCTACTAGCGGGAGTCCCAATGAGCAGTTCTTC
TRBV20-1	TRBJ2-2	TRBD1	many	CSAKTTGTGDTGELFF	TGCAGTGCCAAAACTACCGGGACAGGGGACACCGGGGAGCTGTTTTTT
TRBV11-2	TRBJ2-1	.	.	CASSPGQRYNEQFF	TGTGCCAGCAGCCCGGGACAACGATACAATGAGCAGTTCTTC
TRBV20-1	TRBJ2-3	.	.	CSARLGNTQYF	TGCAGTGCTAGGCTGGGAAATACGCAGTATTTT
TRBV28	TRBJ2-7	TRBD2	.	CASSLSAGGRNEQYF	TGTGCCAGCAGTTTATCGGCGGGAGGGAGGAACGAGCAGTACTTC
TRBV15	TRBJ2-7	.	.	CATSSETYEQYF	TGTGCCACCAGCAGTGAGACCTACGAGCAGTACTTC
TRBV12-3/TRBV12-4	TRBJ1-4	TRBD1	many	CASSPTGEGTNEKLFF	TGTGCCAGCAGCCCGACAGGGGAGGGGACTAATGAAAAACTGTTTTTT
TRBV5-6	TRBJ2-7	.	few	CASSFETDGGQYF	TGTGCCAGCAGCTTCGAGACGGACGGGGGGCAGTACTTC
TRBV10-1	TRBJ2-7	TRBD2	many	CASSRGLASEQYF	TGCGCCAGCAGTAGGGGACTAGCCAGCGAGCAGTACTTC
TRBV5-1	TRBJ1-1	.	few	CASSLYAMNTEAFF	TGCGCCAGCAGCTTGTATGCGATGAACACTGAAGCTTTCTTT